The 30 T cell receptor beta chains below come from one sample, sequenced in a study of PD-1 blockade in mismatch repair-deficient tumors. Method: immunoSEQ multiplex PCR; TCRdb's copy keeps in-frame clones and lacks some. The data hold tens of thousands of clones, with over 70% observed a single time. Material: peripheral blood, obtained 12 weeks after starting pembrolizumab. Receptor source: an adult with mismatch repair-deficient cancer.

V usage is TRBV5-6 and J usage is TRBJ2-1, with D hard to call. Germline V gives CDR1 SGHDT, CDR2 YYEEEE. Trimming pared 6 bases from V and 0 bases from J, leaving 10 bases between. The CDR3 extends over 14 amino acids. CDR3 nucleotides: TGTGCCAGCACCGGACGGACCTCCTACAATGAGCAGTTCTTC. Translated: CASTGRTSYNEQFF. Drawing the rest from reference TRBV5-6 and TRBJ2-1, the complete variable domain is DAGVTQSPTHLIKTRGQQVTLRCSPKSGHDTVSWYQQALGQGPQFIFQYYEEEERQRGNFPDRFSGHQFPNYSSELNVNALLLGDSALYLCASTGRTSYNEQFFGPGTRLTVL.

The sample holds a few counts of this clone. V and J are TRBV13 and TRBJ2-1; 9 bases align to TRBD2. This CDR3 is built from 15 residues. Germline CDR1 is PRHDT and CDR2 is FYEKMQ (reference sequence). V gave up 0 bases and J gave up 4 bases; unmatched junction bases: 1. The CDR3 DNA follows: TGTGCCAGCAGCTTAGGGACTAGCGGTTACAATGAGCAGTTCTTC. Amino acids: CASSLGTSGYNEQFF. Full variable domain (rest looked up from reference TRBV13 and TRBJ2-1): AAGVIQSPRHLIKEKRETATLKCYPIPRHDTVYWYQQGPGQDPQFLISFYEKMQSDKGSIPDRFSAQQFSDYHSELNMSSLELGDSALYFCASSLGTSGYNEQFFGPGTRLTVL.

The genes are TRBV19 and TRBJ1-4, with 8 bases fitting TRBD1. This CDR3 is built from 13 residues. Looked up from germline, CDR1 is LNHDA and CDR2 is SQIVND (reference sequence). V gave up 10 bases and J gave up 10 bases; unmatched junction bases: 11. CDR3 nucleotide sequence: TGTGCCACTATACAGGGGGGAACGGGAAAACTGTTTTTT. Its translation: CATIQGGTGKLFF.

This clone was found once. V and J are TRBV4-2 and TRBJ2-5, with 9 nucleotides matching TRBD2. The CDR3 covers 15 residues. V lost 4 bases and J lost 2; bases outside the gene matches: 5. From germline, CDR1 is LGHNA and CDR2 YNFKEQ. CDR3 sequence reads: CASSRSTSGQETQYF. The CDR3 DNA reads as TGTGCCAGCAGCCGTTCGACTAGCGGTCAAGAGACCCAGTACTTC.

The chain recombines TRBV30 with TRBJ2-3; D is undetermined. From germline, CDR1 is GTSNPN and CDR2 SVGIG (reference sequence). Trimming left V 3 bases short and J 2 bases short, with 9 bases between. This CDR3 contains 13 residues. The CDR3 sequence is CAWRIGYTDTQYF. DNA of the CDR3: TGTGCCTGGAGGATAGGGTACACAGATACGCAGTATTTT.

This sequence joins TRBV6-5 and TRBJ1-1; tentatively, D is TRBD1 (5 bases). This CDR3 has 15 residues. Germline V gives CDR1 MNHEY, CDR2 SVGAGI. Trimming pared 0 bases from V and 7 bases from J, leaving 15 bases between. The CDR3: CASSYSRRDPIEAFF. The CDR3 DNA is TGTGCCAGCAGTTACTCCCGCAGGGACCCCATTGAAGCTTTCTTT.

The chain recombines TRBV2 with TRBJ2-2, with D uncertain. Germline-derived CDR1 and CDR2 are SNHLY and FYNNEI. V dropped 5 bases and J dropped 1 base, with 5 bases sitting between them. The CDR3 extends over 13 amino acids. Here the CDR3 DNA reads TGTGCCAGCAGTCTTAAGAACACCGGGGAGCTGTTTTTT. Protein: CASSLKNTGELFF.

V is TRBV2 and J is TRBJ2-5; D is perhaps TRBD2 (6 bases). Trimming took 2 bases from V and 1 from J, leaving 11 bases between them. CDR3 size: 15 residues. Germline V gives CDR1 SNHLY, CDR2 FYNNEI. CDR3 sequence reads: CASSESGLGQETQYF. Here the CDR3 DNA reads TGTGCCAGCAGTGAATCGGGACTCGGCCAAGAGACCCAGTACTTC.

V and J are TRBV11-2 and TRBJ1-3, with 10 bases lining up with TRBD1. Germline V gene lookup returns CDR1 SGHAT and CDR2 FQNNGV. The CDR3 has 13 amino acids. J was trimmed by 7 bases and V by 4 bases; bases with no gene match: 1. DNA of the CDR3: TGTGCCAGCAGCTGGGACAGGGGTAACACCATATATTTT. This sequence encodes CASSWDRGNTIYF.

The chain links TRBV19 to TRBJ2-1; D perhaps matches TRBD2 (6 bases). CDR3 length: 14 amino acids. Trimming stripped 3 bases from V and 2 bases from J, with 8 bases between. Germline V lookup: CDR1 LNHDA, CDR2 SQIVND (reference sequence). In nucleotides, the CDR3 is TGTGCCAGTAGTATGCGCGGGACCTACAATGAGCAGTTCTTC. Translated: CASSMRGTYNEQFF.

V usage is TRBV5-1 and J usage is TRBJ1-2, with D perhaps matching TRBD1 (6 bases). The CDR3 sequence is 14 residues long. Trimming pared 5 bases from V and 1 base from J, leaving 12 bases between. CDR1 and CDR2 from the germline V gene are SGHRS and YFSETQ. CDR3 loop: CASSSTGDNYGYTF. The CDR3 DNA reads TGCGCCAGCAGTTCGACAGGAGATAACTATGGCTACACCTTC.

This sequence joins TRBV6-5 and TRBJ2-5; weak D call: TRBD2 (5 bases). This CDR3 has 13 amino acids. V lost 7 bases and J 1 base, leaving 10 bases between the germline ends. Germline CDR1 MNHEY, CDR2 SVGAGI. CDR3 bases: TGTGCCAGCACCCGGGCGGGCCAAGAGACCCAGTACTTC. Encoded protein: CASTRAGQETQYF.

This clone is a singleton in its sample. The V call is TRBV27, the J call TRBJ2-7, with 7 nucleotides matching TRBD2. The CDR3 runs to 14 residues. The V gene's germline CDR1 is MNHEY and CDR2 SMNVEV (reference sequence). After removal of 7 bases from V and 9 bases from J, the junction contained 15 bases not matched to a gene. Here the CDR3 DNA reads TGTGCCAGCATAGCCCCGGGGGGTCTCCAGAGGCAGTACTTC. Translated: CASIAPGGLQRQYF.

The rearrangement joins TRBV7-8 to TRBJ1-1; D possibly corresponds to TRBD1 (5 bases). Germline V gene sequence: CDR1 SGHVS, CDR2 FQNEAQ. Trimming shortened V by 2 bases and J by 2 bases, and 9 bases separated the two germline ends. The CDR3 is 14 residues long. CDR3 DNA: TGTGCCAGCAGCTTATGGGGCAGAAACACTGAAGCTTTCTTT. This codes for CASSLWGRNTEAFF. Looking up the rest from reference TRBV7-8 and TRBJ1-1 gives the full variable domain: GAGVSQSPRYKVAKRGQDVALRCDPISGHVSLFWYQQALGQGPEFLTYFQNEAQLDKSGLPSDRFFAERPEGSVSTLKIQRTQQEDSAVYLCASSLWGRNTEAFFGQGTRLTVV.

The chain uses TRBV6-1 and TRBJ2-7; D remains ambiguous. Trimming left V 5 bases short and J 2 bases short, with 10 bases between. The CDR3 runs to 13 residues. Germline values: CDR1 MNHNS, CDR2 SASEGT. This CDR3 reads CASSPFSAYEQYF. The CDR3 DNA follows: TGTGCCAGCAGTCCCTTTTCGGCCTACGAGCAGTACTTC.

The rearrangement links TRBV7-9 to TRBJ2-3; tentatively, D is TRBD2 (5 bases). CDR1 SEHNR and CDR2 FQNEAQ come from the germline V gene (reference sequence). V dropped 1 base and J dropped 4 bases, with 12 bases sitting between them. CDR3 length: 15 residues. The chain's CDR3 is CASSLVAREADTQYF. The CDR3 DNA follows: TGTGCCAGCAGCTTAGTAGCTCGGGAAGCAGATACGCAGTATTTT.

This chain links TRBV7-6 with TRBJ2-5; D gene uncertain. The CDR3 contains 13 residues. The V and J ends lost 5 bases and 2 bases respectively, with 9 bases between them. Germline values: CDR1 SGHVS, CDR2 FNYEAQ. DNA of the CDR3: TGTGCCAGCAGCCAAGTGATTCAAGAGACCCAGTACTTC. This codes for CASSQVIQETQYF.

The rearrangement uses TRBV13 and TRBJ2-6; maybe TRBD1 (6 bases). Germline-derived CDR1 and CDR2 are PRHDT and FYEKMQ (reference sequence). CDR3 length equals 16 residues. With 5 bases removed from V and 0 bases from J, the gap between germline ends came to 11 bases. CDR3 residues: CASSPTGFSGANVLTF. For the CDR3, the DNA is TGTGCCAGCAGCCCGACAGGTTTCTCTGGGGCCAACGTCCTGACTTTC.

The genes are TRBV11-2 and TRBJ2-2; D remains ambiguous. Trimming stripped 0 bases from V and 0 bases from J, with 8 bases between. Germline V lookup: CDR1 SGHAT, CDR2 FQNNGV. The length of the CDR3 is 16 residues. CDR3 sequence reads: CASSLERTANTGELFF. The CDR3, as DNA: TGTGCCAGCAGCTTAGAACGGACGGCGAACACCGGGGAGCTGTTTTTT.

The CDR3 DNA sequence: TGCAGTGCTTCTCCGTCAGATACGCAGTATTTT. It specifies CSASPSDTQYF. The rearrangement uses TRBV20-1 and TRBJ2-3, with no clear D. The length of the CDR3 is 11 residues. Germline assignment: CDR1 DFQATT and CDR2 SNEGSKA (reference sequence). V gave up 5 bases and J gave up 4 bases, with 7 bases separating them.

The chain has TRBV11-2 and TRBJ1-1; D remains ambiguous. V shed 5 bases and J shed 11 bases, with 12 bases lying between them. Germline V gene lookup returns CDR1 SGHAT and CDR2 FQNNGV. This CDR3 is built from 11 residues. CDR3 in amino acids: CASSQGVSAFF. The CDR3 coding sequence is TGTGCCAGCAGCCAAGGCGTATCGGCTTTCTTT.

The J gene is TRBJ1-2, the V gene TRBV11-3; D is uncertain. Trimming left V 5 bases short and J 4 bases short, with 11 bases between. Per the germline V gene, CDR1 is SGHNT and CDR2 is YENEEA. The CDR3 has 13 residues. This CDR3 reads CASSQSGPYGYTF. In DNA, the CDR3 is TGTGCCAGCAGCCAAAGTGGACCCTATGGCTACACCTTC. Based on the CDR3 plus reference TRBV11-3 and TRBJ1-2, the full variable domain is EAGVVQSPRYKIIEKKQPVAFWCNPISGHNTLYWYLQNLGQGPELLIRYENEEAVDDSQLPKDRFSAERLKGVDSTLKIQPAELGDSAVYLCASSQSGPYGYTFGSGTRLTVV.

On this clone itself: The junction differs from germline at one of its ends, possibly a read error. The chain is built from TRBV5-4 and TRBJ1-2, with 9 nucleotides matching TRBD1. The length of the CDR3 is 15 residues. Germline assignment: CDR1 SGHNT and CDR2 YYREEE (reference sequence). The CDR3 region has the DNA TGTGCCGGCAGCTTGGATGGGACAGGGTCTTCTGGCTACACCTTC. Its protein product is CAGSLDGTGSSGYTF.

The V call is TRBV30, the J call TRBJ1-2, with 8 bases identical to TRBD1. This CDR3 has 13 amino acids. J was trimmed by 7 bases and V by 2 bases; bases with no gene match: 6. CDR1 is GTSNPN, CDR2 SVGIG, per germline (reference sequence). This CDR3 is CAWSWGQAVGYTF. The CDR3 region has the DNA TGTGCCTGGAGTTGGGGACAGGCCGTTGGCTACACCTTC.

This clone was detected only once. Here the CDR3 DNA reads TGTGCCAGCAGCCTAGGACAGGGCGGAAACACCGGGGAGCTGTTTTTT. Translation: CASSLGQGGNTGELFF. The J gene is TRBJ2-2, the V gene TRBV7-9; 8 positions agree with TRBD1. Trimming cost V 5 bases and J 2 bases; bases outside gene matches: 7. The CDR3 totals 16 residues. Per germline, CDR1 SEHNR and CDR2 FQNEAQ (reference sequence).

The table lists this clone with a count of one. The chain carries TRBV6-5 and TRBJ2-1; possibly TRBD2 for D (5 bases). CDR3 length: 12 residues. The ends were cut back, 2 bases at V and 10 bases at J, with 9 bases in the middle. Germline CDR1 reads MNHEY; CDR2 reads SVGAGI. In DNA, the CDR3 is TGTGCCAGCAGTTACGCGGGCAACGAGCAGTTCTTC. It encodes CASSYAGNEQFF.

This chain joins TRBV25-1 and TRBJ1-2; the D is unclear. This CDR3 spans 11 amino acids. V was cut by 8 bases and J by 4 bases, with 8 bases left in between. The germline CDR1 and CDR2 sequences are MGHDK and SYGVNS. The chain's CDR3 is CASWEGYGYTF. CDR3 nucleotides: TGTGCCAGCTGGGAGGGCTATGGCTACACCTTC.

The genes are TRBV29-1 and TRBJ1-3; TRBD1 aligns across 10 bases. Germline values: CDR1 SQVTM, CDR2 ANQGSEA. Losses at the gene ends were 4 bases for V and 2 bases for J; bases not matched to a gene: 8. The CDR3 runs 16 residues. The CDR3 reads CSVAGQGLDAGNTIYF. The CDR3 DNA follows: TGCAGCGTTGCGGGACAGGGGCTGGACGCTGGAAACACCATATATTTT. The full variable domain, rest sourced from reference TRBV29-1 and TRBJ1-3, is SAVISQKPSRDICQRGTSLTIQCQVDSQVTMMFWYRQQPGQSLTLIATANQGSEATYESGFVIDKFPISRPNLTFSTLTVSNMSPEDSSIYLCSVAGQGLDAGNTIYFGEGSWLTVV.

The DNA of the CDR3 is TGTGCCAGCAGCTTGGCCCGGGTCGCCGGGGAGCTGTTTTTT. Its translation is CASSLARVAGELFF. The J gene is TRBJ2-2, the V gene TRBV11-3, with no clear D. Germline values: CDR1 SGHNT, CDR2 YENEEA. The CDR3 consists of 14 residues. With 3 bases removed from V and 6 bases from J, the gap between germline ends came to 11 bases.

This clone was seen more than once but under ten times. The CDR3 DNA sequence: TGTGCCAGCAGCACGGACAGGGGGCAAGTAAACATTCAGTACTTC. This gives the protein CASSTDRGQVNIQYF. J is TRBJ2-4 and V is TRBV5-4; 11 bases map to TRBD1. Looked up from germline, CDR1 is SGHNT and CDR2 is YYREEE (reference sequence). This CDR3 is built from 15 residues. The V segment lost 4 bases and the J segment 6 bases; nucleotides outside the gene matches: 6. The variable domain in full, completed from reference TRBV5-4 and TRBJ2-4, reads ETGVTQSPTHLIKTRGQQVTLRCSSQSGHNTVSWYQQALGQGPQFIFQYYREEENGRGNFPPRFSGLQFPNYSSELNVNALELDDSALYLCASSTDRGQVNIQYFGAGTRLSVL.